In this sample, the clone carrying this T cell receptor (beta chain) turned up a few times. Study processing details: Nucleated cell counts were estimated from reference gene primer amplification. TCRdb's copy holds only in-frame clones and misses some; the assay was immunoSEQ multiplex PCR. V, J and clone size reflect that table, while D and trimming were determined from the DNA. The table includes more than 95,000 clones, 65% to 85% detected once. CDR3 length: 14 residues. Trimming stripped 1 base from V and 7 bases from J, with 11 bases between. Germline V gene sequence: CDR1 SGHTA, CDR2 FQGNSA. This sample was taken from a study of blood T cell repertoires in COVID-19. Across the study: COVID-19 samples, acute and convalescent, were from the United States, Italy and Spain. From T cells, B-cell-depleted T cells, or PBMCs came the material, which was cDNA or gDNA.

What was sequenced was peripheral blood. The chain employs TRBV7-2 and TRBJ1-5, with D hard to call. This sequence originates from a man at least 80 years old with active or convalescent COVID-19. The DNA of the CDR3 is TGTGCCAGCAGCTTAGAGAGGGTCGAACAGCCCCAGCATTTT. It is translated as CASSLERVEQPQHF.